Sequencing of this T cell receptor beta chain was carried out in a study of blood T cell repertoires in COVID-19. Study details: Sample material is recorded as cDNA or gDNA derived from T cells, B-cell-depleted T cells, or PBMCs.

The germline CDR1 and CDR2 sequences are SGHTS and YDEGEE. The CDR3 has 16 residues. Losses at the gene ends were 1 base for V and 8 bases for J; bases not matched to a gene: 8. Authors' data handling: Reference gene primers were amplified, and this amplification served to estimate nucleated cell counts. Generated by immunoSEQ multiplex PCR, the TCRdb table keeps only in-frame clones and is missing some. That table gives V, J and clone size, and the DNA gave D and trimming. The data contain fewer than 300,000 clones, under 90% of them singletons. Material: peripheral blood. This clonotype was sampled from a woman aged 18-30 years with acute or convalescent COVID-19. This chain uses TRBV5-8 with TRBJ1-4; 10 bases map to TRBD1. The CDR3, as DNA: TGTGCCAGCAGCTTGAATCGACAGGGGGCGGACGAAAAACTGTTTTTT. It translates to CASSLNRQGADEKLFF.